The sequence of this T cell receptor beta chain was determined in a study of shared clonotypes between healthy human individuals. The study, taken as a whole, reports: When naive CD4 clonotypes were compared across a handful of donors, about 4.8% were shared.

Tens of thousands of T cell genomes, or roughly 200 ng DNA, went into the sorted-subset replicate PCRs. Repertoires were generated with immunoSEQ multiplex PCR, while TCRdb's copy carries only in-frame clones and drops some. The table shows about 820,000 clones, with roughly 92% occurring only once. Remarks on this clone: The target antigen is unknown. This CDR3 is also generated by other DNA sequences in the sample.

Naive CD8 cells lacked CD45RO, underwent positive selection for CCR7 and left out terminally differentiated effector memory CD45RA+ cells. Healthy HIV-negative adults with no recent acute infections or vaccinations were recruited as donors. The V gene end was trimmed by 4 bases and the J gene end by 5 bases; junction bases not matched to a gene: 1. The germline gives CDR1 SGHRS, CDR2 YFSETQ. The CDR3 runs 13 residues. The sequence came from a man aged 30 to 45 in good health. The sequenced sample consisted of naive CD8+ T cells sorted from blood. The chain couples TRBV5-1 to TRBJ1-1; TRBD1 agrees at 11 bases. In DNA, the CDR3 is TGCGCCAGCAGCGGGACAGGGGGGACTGAAGCTTTCTTT. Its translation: CASSGTGGTEAFF.